Listed here is a single T cell receptor (beta chain). Its antigen is unknown. The sample is drawn from a study of OX40 agonist ivuxolimab in advanced cancers. Study details: Partial response was recorded in three patients: one hepatocellular carcinoma and two cutaneous melanoma cases.

CDR1 and CDR2 (germline): MDHEN, SYDVKM. V lost 7 bases to trimming and J lost 1 base; unmatched junction nucleotides: 3. This CDR3 has 14 amino acids. Produced via immunoSEQ multiplex PCR; TCRdb's table is partial and in-frame only. Seen here are more than 50,000 clones, 79% observed once, and the top ten hold less than 2.5%. General observations from the study: Patients who responded partially at 0.1-3.0 mg/kg showed clonal expansion ranking among the lowest. Among expanded peripheral T cells, antigen specificity went undetermined.

Sample: CD4+ or CD8+ T cells sorted from blood, taken in a trial of the OX40 agonist ivuxolimab. The V and J genes are TRBV28 and TRBJ1-1; 10 bases line up with TRBD1. The TCR was taken from an adult with an advanced solid tumor such as melanoma, head and neck, liver or kidney cancer. Here the CDR3 reads CASIRQGANTEAFF. DNA for the CDR3: TGTGCCAGCATCCGACAGGGGGCGAACACTGAAGCTTTCTTT.